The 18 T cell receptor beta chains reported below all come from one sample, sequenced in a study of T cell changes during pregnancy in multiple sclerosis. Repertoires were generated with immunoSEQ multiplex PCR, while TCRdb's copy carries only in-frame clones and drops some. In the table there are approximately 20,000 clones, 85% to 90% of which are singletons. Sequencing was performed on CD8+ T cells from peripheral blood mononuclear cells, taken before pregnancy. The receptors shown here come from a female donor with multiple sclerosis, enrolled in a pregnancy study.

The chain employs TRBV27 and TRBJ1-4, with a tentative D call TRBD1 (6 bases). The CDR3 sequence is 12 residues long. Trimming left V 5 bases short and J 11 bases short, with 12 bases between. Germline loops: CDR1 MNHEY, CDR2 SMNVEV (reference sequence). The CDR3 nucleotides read TGTGCCAGCAGTCAATCAGGGGCCAAACTGTTTTTT. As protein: CASSQSGAKLFF.

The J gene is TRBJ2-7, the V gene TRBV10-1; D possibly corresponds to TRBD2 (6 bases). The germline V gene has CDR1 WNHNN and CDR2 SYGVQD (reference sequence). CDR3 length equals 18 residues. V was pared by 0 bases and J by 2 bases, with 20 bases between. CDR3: CASSESTGDLRGAYEQYF. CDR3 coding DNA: TGCGCCAGCAGTGAGTCGACCGGGGACTTACGAGGCGCCTACGAGCAGTACTTC.

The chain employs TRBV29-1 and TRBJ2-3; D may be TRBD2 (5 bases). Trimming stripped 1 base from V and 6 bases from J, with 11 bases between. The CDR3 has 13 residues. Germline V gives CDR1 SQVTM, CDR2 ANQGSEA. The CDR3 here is CSVEGTDRDTQYF. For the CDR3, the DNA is TGCAGCGTTGAAGGGACTGACCGGGATACGCAGTATTTT.

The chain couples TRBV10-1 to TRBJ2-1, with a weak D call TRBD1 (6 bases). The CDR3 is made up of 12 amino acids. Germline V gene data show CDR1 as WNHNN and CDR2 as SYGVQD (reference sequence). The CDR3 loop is CASRGQDNEQFF. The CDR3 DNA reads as TGCGCGAGCCGGGGACAAGACAATGAGCAGTTCTTC.

CDR3: CASSLTGSYEQYF. CDR3 in DNA: TGTGCCAGCAGCTTAACGGGTTCCTACGAGCAGTACTTC. The chain uses TRBV5-4 and TRBJ2-7; D is unresolved. CDR1 SGHNT and CDR2 YYREEE come from the germline V gene (reference sequence). The CDR3 runs 13 residues. The V and J ends lost 2 bases and 1 base respectively, with 7 bases between them.

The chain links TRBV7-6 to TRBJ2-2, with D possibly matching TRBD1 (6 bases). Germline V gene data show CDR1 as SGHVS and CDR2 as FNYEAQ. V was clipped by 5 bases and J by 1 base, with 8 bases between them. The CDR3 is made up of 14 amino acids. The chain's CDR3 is CASSPRGNTGELFF. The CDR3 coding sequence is TGTGCCAGCAGCCCCAGGGGGAACACCGGGGAGCTGTTTTTT.

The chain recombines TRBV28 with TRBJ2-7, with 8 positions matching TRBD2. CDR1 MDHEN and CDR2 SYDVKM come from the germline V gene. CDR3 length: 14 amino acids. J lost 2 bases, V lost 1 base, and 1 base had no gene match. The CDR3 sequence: CASSLLAGTYEQYF. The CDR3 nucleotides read TGTGCCAGCAGTTTATTAGCGGGAACCTACGAGCAGTACTTC.

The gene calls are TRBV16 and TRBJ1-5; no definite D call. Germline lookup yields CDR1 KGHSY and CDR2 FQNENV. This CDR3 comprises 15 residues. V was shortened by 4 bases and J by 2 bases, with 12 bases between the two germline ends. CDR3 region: CASSPSREGNQPQHF. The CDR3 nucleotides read TGTGCCAGCAGCCCCTCGAGGGAGGGCAATCAGCCCCAGCATTTT.

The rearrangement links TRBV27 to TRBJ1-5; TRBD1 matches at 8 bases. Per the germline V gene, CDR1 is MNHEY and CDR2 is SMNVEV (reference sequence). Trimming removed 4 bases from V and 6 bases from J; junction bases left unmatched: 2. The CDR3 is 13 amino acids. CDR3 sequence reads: CASSSQGAQPQHF. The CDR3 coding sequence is TGTGCCAGCAGTTCCCAGGGGGCTCAGCCCCAGCATTTT.

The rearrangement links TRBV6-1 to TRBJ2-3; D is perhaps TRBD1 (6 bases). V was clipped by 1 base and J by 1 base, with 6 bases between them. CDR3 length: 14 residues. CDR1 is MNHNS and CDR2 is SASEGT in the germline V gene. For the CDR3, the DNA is TGTGCCAGCAGTGAAGGACAGGGCACAGATACGCAGTATTTT. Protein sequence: CASSEGQGTDTQYF.

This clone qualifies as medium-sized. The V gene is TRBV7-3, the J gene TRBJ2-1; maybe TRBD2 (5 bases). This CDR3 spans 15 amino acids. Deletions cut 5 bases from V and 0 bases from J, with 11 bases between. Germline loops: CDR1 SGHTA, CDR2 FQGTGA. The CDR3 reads CASSELGGSYNEQFF. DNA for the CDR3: TGTGCCAGCAGCGAGCTAGGAGGCTCCTACAATGAGCAGTTCTTC.

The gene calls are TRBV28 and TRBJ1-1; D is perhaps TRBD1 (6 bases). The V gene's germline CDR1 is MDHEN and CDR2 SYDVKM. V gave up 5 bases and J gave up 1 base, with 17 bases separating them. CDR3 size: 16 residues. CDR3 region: CASSPHTQGPNTEAFF. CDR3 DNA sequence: TGTGCCAGCAGTCCCCACACACAGGGACCGAACACTGAAGCTTTCTTT.

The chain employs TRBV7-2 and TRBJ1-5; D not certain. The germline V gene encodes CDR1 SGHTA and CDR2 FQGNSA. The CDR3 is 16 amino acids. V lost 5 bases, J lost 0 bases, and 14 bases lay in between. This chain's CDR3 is CASSPLNQYSNQPQHF. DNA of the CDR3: TGTGCCAGCAGCCCTCTAAATCAATATAGCAATCAGCCCCAGCATTTT.

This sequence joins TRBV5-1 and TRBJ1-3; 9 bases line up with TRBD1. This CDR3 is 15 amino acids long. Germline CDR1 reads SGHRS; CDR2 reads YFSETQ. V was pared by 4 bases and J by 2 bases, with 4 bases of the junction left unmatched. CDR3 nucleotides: TGCGCCAGCAGCCGCGGGACAGGGACTGGAAACACCATATATTTT. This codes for CASSRGTGTGNTIYF.

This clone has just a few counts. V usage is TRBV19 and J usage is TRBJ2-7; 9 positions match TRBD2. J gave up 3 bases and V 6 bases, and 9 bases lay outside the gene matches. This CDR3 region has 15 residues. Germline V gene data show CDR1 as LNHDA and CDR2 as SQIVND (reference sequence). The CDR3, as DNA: TGTGCCAGTAGCCCGACACTAGCGGGCCTCTACGAGCAGTACTTC. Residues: CASSPTLAGLYEQYF.

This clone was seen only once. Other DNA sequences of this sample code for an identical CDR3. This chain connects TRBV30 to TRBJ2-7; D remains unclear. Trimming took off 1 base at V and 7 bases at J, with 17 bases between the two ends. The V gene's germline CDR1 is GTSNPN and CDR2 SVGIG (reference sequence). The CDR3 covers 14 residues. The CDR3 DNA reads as TGTGCCTGGAGTGCGATAGATCCACCCTGGGAGCAGTACTTC. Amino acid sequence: CAWSAIDPPWEQYF.

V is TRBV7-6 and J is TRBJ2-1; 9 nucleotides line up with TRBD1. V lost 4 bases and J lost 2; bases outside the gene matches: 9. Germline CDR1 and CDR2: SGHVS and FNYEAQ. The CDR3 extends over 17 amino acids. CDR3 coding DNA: TGTGCCAGCAGCTCCGGTGTTGGGACAGGGACCTACAATGAGCAGTTCTTC. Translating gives CASSSGVGTGTYNEQFF.

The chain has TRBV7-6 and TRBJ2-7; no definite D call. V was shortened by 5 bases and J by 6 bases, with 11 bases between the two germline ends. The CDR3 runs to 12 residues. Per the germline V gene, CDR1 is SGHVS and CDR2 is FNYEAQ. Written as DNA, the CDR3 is TGTGCCAGCAGCCCAGGTAACGGCGAGCAGTACTTC. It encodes CASSPGNGEQYF.